This T cell receptor beta chain appears in the sequencing data of a study of shared clonotypes between healthy human individuals. Study-wide results and limits: It was only blood that was sampled, and tissue repertoires likely differ.

In the naive CD8 group, cells lacked CD45RO and were positively selected for CCR7, so terminally differentiated effector memory CD45RA+ cells were left out. The test was conducted at deep level. Here immunoSEQ multiplex PCR was the method, and the copy in TCRdb shows in-frame clones only, minus some. This table has about 650,000 clones, nearly 97% appearing once. As for this clone: Its antigen is not identified. Other DNA sequences in this sample translate to the same CDR3.

The CDR3 runs to 13 residues. V was pared by 1 base and J by 2 bases, with 3 bases between. Germline CDR1 and CDR2: LNHDA and SQIVND (reference sequence). Sequencing was done on a sample of naive CD8+ T cells sorted from blood. The sequence came from a woman aged 25 to 39 in good health. This chain connects TRBV19 to TRBJ2-1; no definite D call. CDR3 protein: CASSIGTYNEQFF. The DNA of the CDR3 is TGTGCCAGTAGTATAGGGACCTACAATGAGCAGTTCTTC.